This TCR beta chain was retrieved from a study of blood T cell repertoires in COVID-19. Study in general: Sources were T cells, B-cell-depleted T cells, or PBMCs; the material itself was cDNA or gDNA.

Allocation to cohorts depended on clinical history reported by the participants. What the recovered Cohort 3 donors had was two negative PCRs, clearance, or symptom resolution. Per the germline V gene, CDR1 is LGHNA and CDR2 is YNFKEQ. V was trimmed by 0 bases and J by 3 bases, leaving 14 bases between them. CDR3 length: 16 residues. Source study methods: Reference gene primer amplification gave estimated nucleated cell counts. The repertoire was sequenced with immunoSEQ multiplex PCR; TCRdb's copy has only in-frame clones and lacks some. The V and J calls and clone size are taken from that table; D and trimming were inferred from the DNA. The sample yields some 350,000 clones, 80% to 90% seen once.

The sequence derives from a woman younger than 45 who had recovered from COVID-19. Source material: PBMCs or T cells enriched from blood (not recorded which). The genes are TRBV4-2 and TRBJ2-5; D not certain. The CDR3 bases are TGTGCCAGCAGCCAAGATCCAGCTCCTGGAGAAGAGACCCAGTACTTC. Protein product: CASSQDPAPGEETQYF.